This TCR beta chain appears in the sequencing data of a study of early T cells in non-severe SARS-CoV-2 infection. On the study more broadly: Sequenced bulk RNA came from whole blood that was unsorted, and chains were unpaired. Study-wide points: Private and CD4 specificities were missed by VDJdb matching, skewed to anti-spike CD8.

V was clipped by 3 bases and J by 5 bases, with 13 bases between them. CDR3 size: 14 residues. In this sample, this clonotype turned up many times. Its target is not known. The library protocol tagged individual cDNA molecules with unique molecular identifiers. TCRdb reprocessed the 5' RACE reads via MiXCR and lists one record per CDR3 protein. The sample consists of 100,000 to 120,000 distinct CDR3 sequences, 9% to 13% of them appearing once. This clonotype was obtained from an adult who was a healthcare worker with PCR-confirmed SARS-CoV-2 infection or an uninfected control (not recorded which). The sample comprised whole blood. The genes are TRBV12-3 or TRBV12-4 and TRBJ1-1, with D possibly being TRBD1 (6 bases). This CDR3 is CASSFAGVGTEAFF. DNA of the CDR3: TGTGCCAGCAGTTTCGCAGGGGTGGGAACTGAAGCTTTCTTT.